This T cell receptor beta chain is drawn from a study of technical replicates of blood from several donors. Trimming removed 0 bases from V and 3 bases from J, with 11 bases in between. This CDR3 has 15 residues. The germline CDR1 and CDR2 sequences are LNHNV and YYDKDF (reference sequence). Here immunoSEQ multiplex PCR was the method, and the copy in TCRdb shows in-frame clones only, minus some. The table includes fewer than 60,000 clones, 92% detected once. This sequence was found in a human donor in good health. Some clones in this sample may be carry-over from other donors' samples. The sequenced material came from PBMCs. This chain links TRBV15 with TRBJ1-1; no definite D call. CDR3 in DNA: TGTGCCACCAGCAGAGAGATCTCGGGTGACACTGAAGCTTTCTTT. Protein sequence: CATSREISGDTEAFF.